This T cell receptor beta chain was recorded in a study of OX40 agonist ivuxolimab in advanced cancers. Study background: In this cohort, patients received ivuxolimab, an agonistic anti-OX40 (CD134) antibody.

Measured with immunoSEQ multiplex PCR; TCRdb has only the in-frame clones, and not every one. The sample yields about 110,000 clones, roughly 90% seen once. The receptor's source is an adult with an advanced solid tumor such as melanoma, head and neck, liver or kidney cancer. This sample comprised CD4+ or CD8+ T cells sorted from blood, obtained in a trial of the OX40 agonist ivuxolimab.

The CDR3 DNA is TGTGCCAGCTCACCACAGGACGGCCCCTACGAGCAGTACTTC. Its protein product is CASSPQDGPYEQYF. V usage is TRBV18 and J usage is TRBJ2-7; no reliable D call. CDR3 length: 14 amino acids. The V end lost 1 base, the J end lost 2 bases, and 9 bases lay between the germline ends. Germline V CDR1 and CDR2: KGHSH, LQKENI.